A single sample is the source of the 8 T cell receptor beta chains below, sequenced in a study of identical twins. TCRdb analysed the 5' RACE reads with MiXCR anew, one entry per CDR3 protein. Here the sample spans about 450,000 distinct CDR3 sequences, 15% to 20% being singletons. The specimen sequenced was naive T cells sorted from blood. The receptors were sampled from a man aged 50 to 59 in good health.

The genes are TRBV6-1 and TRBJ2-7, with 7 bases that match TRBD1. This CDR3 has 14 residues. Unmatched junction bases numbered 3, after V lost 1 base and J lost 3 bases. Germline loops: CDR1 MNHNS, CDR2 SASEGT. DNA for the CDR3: TGTGCCAGCAGTGAAGGGACAGGATTCTACGAGCAGTACTTC. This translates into CASSEGTGFYEQYF.

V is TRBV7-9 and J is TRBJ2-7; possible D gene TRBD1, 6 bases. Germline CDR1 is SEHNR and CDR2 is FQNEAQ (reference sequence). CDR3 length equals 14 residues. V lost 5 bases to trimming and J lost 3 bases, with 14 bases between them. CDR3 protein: CASSKPGQHYEQYF. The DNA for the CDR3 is TGTGCCAGCAGCAAGCCTGGACAGCACTACGAGCAGTACTTC.

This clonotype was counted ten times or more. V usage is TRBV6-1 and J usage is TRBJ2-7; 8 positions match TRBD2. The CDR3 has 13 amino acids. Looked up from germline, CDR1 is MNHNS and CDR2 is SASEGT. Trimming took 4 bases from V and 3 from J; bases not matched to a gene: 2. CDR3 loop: CASSGSGSYEQYF. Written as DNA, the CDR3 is TGTGCCAGCAGTGGAAGCGGGAGCTACGAGCAGTACTTC.

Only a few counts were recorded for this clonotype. CDR3 DNA sequence: TGCGCCAGCAACGACCCCTGGGATACGCAGTATTTT. This codes for CASNDPWDTQYF. The chain uses TRBV10-2 and TRBJ2-3, with D unclear. Trimming cost V 7 bases and J 6 bases, with 11 bases left between them. CDR1 is WSHSY, CDR2 SAAADI, per germline. The length of the CDR3 is 12 residues.

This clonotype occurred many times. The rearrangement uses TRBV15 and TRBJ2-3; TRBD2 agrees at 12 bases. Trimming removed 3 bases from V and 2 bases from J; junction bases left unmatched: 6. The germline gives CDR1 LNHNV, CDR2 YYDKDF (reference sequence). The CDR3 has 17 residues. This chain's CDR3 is CATSSELAGGFTDTQYF. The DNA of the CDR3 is TGTGCCACCAGCAGCGAACTAGCGGGAGGCTTCACAGATACGCAGTATTTT.

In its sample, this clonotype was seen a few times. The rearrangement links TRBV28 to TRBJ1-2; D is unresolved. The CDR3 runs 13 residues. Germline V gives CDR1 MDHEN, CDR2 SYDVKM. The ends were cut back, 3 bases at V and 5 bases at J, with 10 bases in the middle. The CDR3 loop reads CASSFGRKYGYTF. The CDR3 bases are TGTGCCAGCAGTTTCGGCAGAAAATATGGCTACACCTTC.

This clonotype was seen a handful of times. The CDR3 region has the DNA TGTGCCAGCAGCCATGACAGGGGCCTCACCGTAGGTGAAAAACTGTTTTTT. Translation gives CASSHDRGLTVGEKLFF. J is TRBJ1-4 and V is TRBV14, with 8 nucleotides matching TRBD1. CDR3 length equals 17 residues. Germline CDR1 SGHDN, CDR2 FVKESK. V was pared by 3 bases and J by 7 bases, with 13 bases of the junction left unmatched.

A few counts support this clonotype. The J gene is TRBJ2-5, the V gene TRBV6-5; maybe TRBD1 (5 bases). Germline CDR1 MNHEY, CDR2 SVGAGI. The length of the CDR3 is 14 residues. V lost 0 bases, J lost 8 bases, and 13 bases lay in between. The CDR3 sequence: CASSYSVRQGTQYF. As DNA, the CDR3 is TGTGCCAGCAGTTACTCGGTCCGGCAGGGCACCCAGTACTTC.